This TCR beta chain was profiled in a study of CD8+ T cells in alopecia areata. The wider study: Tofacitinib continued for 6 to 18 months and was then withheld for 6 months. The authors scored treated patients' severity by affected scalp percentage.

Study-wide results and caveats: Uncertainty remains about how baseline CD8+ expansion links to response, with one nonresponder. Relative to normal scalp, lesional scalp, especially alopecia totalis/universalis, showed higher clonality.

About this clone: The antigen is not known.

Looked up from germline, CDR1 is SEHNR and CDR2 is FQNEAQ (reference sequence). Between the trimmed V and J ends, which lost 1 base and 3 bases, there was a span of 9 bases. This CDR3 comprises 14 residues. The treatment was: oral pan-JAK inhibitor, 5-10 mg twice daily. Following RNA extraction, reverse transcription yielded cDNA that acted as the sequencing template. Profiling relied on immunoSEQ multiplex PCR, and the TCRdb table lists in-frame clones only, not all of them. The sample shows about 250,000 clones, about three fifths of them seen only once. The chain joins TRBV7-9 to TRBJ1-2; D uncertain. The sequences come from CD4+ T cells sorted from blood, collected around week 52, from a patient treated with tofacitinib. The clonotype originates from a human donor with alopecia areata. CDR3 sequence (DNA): TGTGCCAGCAGCTTAGATGGCGGACACTATGGCTACACCTTC. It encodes CASSLDGGHYGYTF.